These T cell receptor beta chains were read from a single sample in a study of blood T cell repertoires in COVID-19. Profiled with immunoSEQ multiplex PCR; TCRdb holds only in-frame clones, not every one. This sample carries 84,000 or so clones, 70% to 90% of them seen once, and the ten largest clones take approximately 20%. Sample: peripheral blood. These receptors all come from a man aged 80 or over with active or convalescent COVID-19. The CDR3 runs from the conserved cysteine through the conserved F or W. The D gene is left open where the match is weak. Clone size is given for some rows only: seen once, a few or many times, or a class if the clone is expanded.

cdr3_nt	cdr3_aa	v_call	j_call	clone_size	d_call
TGCGCCAGCAGCTTTACCGGACAGCCCAATCAGCCCCAGCATTTT	CASSFTGQPNQPQHF	TRBV5-1	TRBJ1-5	NA	NA
TGTGCCAGCAACCGACAGCGCCTGAGTGAAAAACTGTTTTTT	CASNRQRLSEKLFF	TRBV2	TRBJ1-4	NA	NA
TGTGCCTGGAGTGTAGTTAGCGGGCCTTACAATGAGCAGTTCTTC	CAWSVVSGPYNEQFF	TRBV30	TRBJ2-1	few	TRBD2
TGCGCCAGCAGCTTGGAACGGGGGTCAGAAGCTTTCTTT	CASSLERGSEAFF	TRBV5-1	TRBJ1-1	NA	NA
TGTGCCACCATCGGGAGGGGCCACTCTGGAAACACCATATATTTT	CATIGRGHSGNTIYF	TRBV28	TRBJ1-3	once	NA
TGCGCCAGCAGCTTCCCAGGGGTTAGGGGGCAGAGAACAGATACGCAGTATTTT	CASSFPGVRGQRTDTQYF	TRBV5-1	TRBJ2-3	NA	TRBD1
TGTGCCTGGAGTCAAGGGACAGGGAACACTGAAGCTTTCTTT	CAWSQGTGNTEAFF	TRBV30	TRBJ1-1	NA	TRBD1
TGCGCCAGCGGGTTGATAGCGGGGAGCTCCTACAATGAGCAGTTCTTC	CASGLIAGSSYNEQFF	TRBV5-1	TRBJ2-1	NA	TRBD2
TGTGCCAGTAGTATAAGTCATGAGGAAAAACTGTTTTTT	CASSISHEEKLFF	TRBV19	TRBJ1-4	NA	NA
TGTGCCAGCAGCGTAGTTGACTACGCCTACAATGAGCAGTTCTTC	CASSVVDYAYNEQFF	TRBV9	TRBJ2-1	NA	NA
TGTGCCTGGACTTTACAGGCTGAAGCTTTCTTT	CAWTLQAEAFF	TRBV30	TRBJ1-1	once	NA
TGCGCCAGCAGCACCGGGACAGCCCCCTCCTACAATGAGCAGTTCTTC	CASSTGTAPSYNEQFF	TRBV5-1	TRBJ2-1	NA	TRBD1
TGTGCCACCAGCAGAGATCTTCCAGATAGCAATCAGCCCCAGCATTTT	CATSRDLPDSNQPQHF	TRBV15	TRBJ1-5	NA	NA
TGTGCCAGCTCACCCCCACGAGGCCGTGGAAACACCATATATTTT	CASSPPRGRGNTIYF	TRBV18	TRBJ1-3	NA	NA
TGTGCCAGCAGTGACAGGGAATATAATTCACCCCTCCACTTT	CASSDREYNSPLHF	TRBV2	TRBJ1-6	once	NA
TGTGCCAGCAGCGCTGCGACAGGCTCTAACTATGGCTACACCTTC	CASSAATGSNYGYTF	TRBV7-8	TRBJ1-2	NA	NA
TGTGCCAGCAGCTTAGGGAGCAATGAGCAGTTCTTC	CASSLGSNEQFF	TRBV5-6	TRBJ2-1	NA	NA
TGTGCCAGCAGGACAGACATAGATACGCAGTATTTT	CASRTDIDTQYF	TRBV27	TRBJ2-3	NA	NA
TGTGCCTGGGGCCCCGGCGGGGGACTAGACCTCTTGTTCTTC	CAWGPGGGLDLLFF	TRBV30	TRBJ2-1	NA	TRBD2
TGCGCCAGCAGCTTGCAAAGCGGGAGGACCATTTCCGGGGAGCTGTTTTTT	CASSLQSGRTISGELFF	TRBV5-1	TRBJ2-2	NA	TRBD2
TGTGCCAGCAGCCCCAATAGGAGCTACAATGAGCAGTTCTTC	CASSPNRSYNEQFF	TRBV28	TRBJ2-1	NA	NA
TGTGCCAGCAGCTCCTGGGACTCCCCGTCCTACAATGAGCAGTTCTTC	CASSSWDSPSYNEQFF	TRBV5-6	TRBJ2-1	NA	NA
TGTGCCAGTATATCGAGGGGGTGGACTGAAGCTTTCTTT	CASISRGWTEAFF	TRBV19	TRBJ1-1	NA	NA
TGTGCCAGCCGGAGGTTAATTAATGAAAAACTGTTTTTT	CASRRLINEKLFF	TRBV19	TRBJ1-4	NA	NA
TGTGCCAGCAGCCAAGATCCAGCGGGGAGTTACAATGAGCAGTTCTTC	CASSQDPAGSYNEQFF	TRBV3-1/TRBV3-2	TRBJ2-1	NA	TRBD2
TGTGCCAGCAGCTTTGACACCATGAACACTGAAGCTTTCTTT	CASSFDTMNTEAFF	TRBV11-3	TRBJ1-1	NA	NA
TGTGCCAGCAGCTTAGGGGCGGGAGTCTACAATGAGCAGTTCTTC	CASSLGAGVYNEQFF	TRBV7-2	TRBJ2-1	many	TRBD2
TGCGCCAGCAGTGTTAGCGGGAGAGGCAATGAGCAGTTCTTC	CASSVSGRGNEQFF	TRBV10-1	TRBJ2-1	NA	TRBD2